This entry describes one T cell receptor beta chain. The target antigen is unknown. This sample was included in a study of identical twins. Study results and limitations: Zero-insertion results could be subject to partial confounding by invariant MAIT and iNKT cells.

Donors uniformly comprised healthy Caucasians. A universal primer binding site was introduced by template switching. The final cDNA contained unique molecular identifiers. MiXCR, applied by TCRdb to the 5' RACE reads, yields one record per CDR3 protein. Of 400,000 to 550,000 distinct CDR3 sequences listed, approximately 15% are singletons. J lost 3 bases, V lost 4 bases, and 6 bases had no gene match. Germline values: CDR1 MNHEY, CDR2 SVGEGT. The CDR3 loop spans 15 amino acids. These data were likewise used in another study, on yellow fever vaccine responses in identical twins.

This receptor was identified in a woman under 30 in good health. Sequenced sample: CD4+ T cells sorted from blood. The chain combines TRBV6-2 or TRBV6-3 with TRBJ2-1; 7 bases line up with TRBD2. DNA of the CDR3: TGTGCCAGCAGTTTGGCGAGCGGGGACTACAATGAGCAGTTCTTC. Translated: CASSLASGDYNEQFF.